There are a few counts of the clone carrying this TCR beta chain. Its antigen is still unknown. Template switching with 5'RACE generated the TCR cDNA and added a universal primer site and UMIs. TCRdb re-called the 5' RACE reads through MiXCR, storing one row per CDR3 protein. The sample lists around 250,000 distinct CDR3 sequences, 6.9% occurring once. The source of the sample is a study of T cells after yellow fever vaccination. About the research overall: SMART-Seq v4 Ultra Low Input prepared the low-cell-number fractions. The study, taken as a whole, reports: Booster sampling recovered most clones from primary vaccination (under 97% CD4, approximately 90% CD8).

The clonotype originates from a man younger than 40 who received the YFV17D yellow fever vaccine. Here the sequenced sample was CD4+ T cells sorted from PBMCs, taken 15 days after the yellow fever booster vaccination.

The CDR3 sequence is CASSPYQQGYQPQHF. In DNA form, the CDR3 reads TGTGCCAGCAGCCCGTATCAACAGGGTTACCAGCCCCAGCATTTT. The chain has TRBV21-1 and TRBJ1-5; whether TRBD1, the table's D call, matches the DNA was not checked. TRBV21-1 is given as a pseudogene. The CDR3 sequence is 15 residues long.